A selection of T cell receptor beta chains follows, all from one sample in a study of a mutant IDH1 vaccine in newly diagnosed glioma. Their specific antigens are unknown. The table came from immunoSEQ multiplex PCR; TCRdb's copy has only in-frame clones and leaves some out. The sample carries around 60,000 clones, roughly 90% recorded once. Sequenced here: PBMCs, sampled from a glioma patient whose treatment included an IDH1 peptide vaccine. These receptors came from a man aged 35 to 55 with glioma. CDR3s include the opening cysteine and the closing phenylalanine or tryptophan. Each record gives: J gene, V gene, clone size, D gene, CDR3 DNA, CDR3 protein. A D gene is named only where the DNA matches it firmly. Size tells how often a clone was seen (once, few, many) or the class of an expanded clone, and some rows leave it out.

>TRBJ2-7|TRBV7-2|.|TRBD2
TGTGCCAGCAGTTCCGGAGTAGCGGGGCCCTACGAGCAGTACTTC
CASSSGVAGPYEQYF
>TRBJ2-2|TRBV10-3|.|.
TGTGCCATCAGTCCAGACACCGGGGAGCTGTTTTTT
CAISPDTGELFF
>TRBJ2-7|TRBV13|.|TRBD2
TGTGCCAGCAGCTTAGGCGGGCTAGCGGGACACGAGCAGTACTTC
CASSLGGLAGHEQYF
>TRBJ2-1|TRBV7-8|.|.
TGTGCCAGCAGCGGCCCAAGGGAGCAGTTCTTC
CASSGPREQFF
>TRBJ2-7|TRBV19|few|.
TGTGCCAGTAGTATCGGGGGTGCCTACGAGCAGTACTTC
CASSIGGAYEQYF
>TRBJ2-2|TRBV4-3|.|.
TGCGCCAGCAGCCAAGATAGTCGGGGTCCCGGGGAGCTGTTTTTT
CASSQDSRGPGELFF
>TRBJ2-7|TRBV27|.|.
TGTGCCAGCGGGGAAATGACGAGGTGGACCTACGAGCAGTACTTC
CASGEMTRWTYEQYF
>TRBJ1-2|TRBV29-1|.|.
TGCAGCGTTAGGTCCTTAGGGCAGTTGAGTGGCTACACCTTC
CSVRSLGQLSGYTF
>TRBJ2-5|TRBV28|.|.
TGTGCCAGCAGGCCCGGGAAATTAACAGAGACCCAGTACTTC
CASRPGKLTETQYF
>TRBJ1-4|TRBV5-6|.|TRBD1
TGTGCCAGCAGCTTGGTGGACAGGGGGCGAGGTGAAAAACTGTTTTTT
CASSLVDRGRGEKLFF